This entry lists 16 T cell receptor beta chains sequenced from one sample in a study of vaccination and CD4 T cells after COVID-19. The assay that was used to sequence DNA from cultured CD4+ T cells was the Oncomine TCR Beta short-read assay. From cultured CD4+ T cells, genomic DNA was extracted. Each CDR3 protein gets one entry after TCRdb re-called the PCR reads with MiXCR. The sample carries more than 7,000 distinct CDR3 sequences, approximately 40% recorded once. Antigens of these TCRs are unknown. Noted treatment: approximately nine-day PBMC culture with coronavirus spike peptide pools or control peptides (ViraFEST assay). Investigators obtained the unexposed donor's CD4+ T cells before the COVID-19 pandemic (2011-2018). The sequenced sample was CD4+ T cells from blood, cultured in vitro. The origin of the receptors is a human donor in good health.

CDR3 amino acids: CASSTLPGTQYNEQFF. CDR3 in DNA: TGTGCCAGCAGTACACTTCCCGGGACTCAATACAATGAGCAGTTCTTC. This chain uses TRBV5-4 with TRBJ2-1, with a weak D call TRBD2 (6 bases). Germline assignment: CDR1 SGHNT and CDR2 YYREEE (reference sequence). V was shortened by 5 bases and J by 4 bases, with 19 bases between the two germline ends. The CDR3 spans 16 residues.

The rearrangement joins TRBV2 to TRBJ1-5; D might be TRBD1 (6 bases). The germline CDR1 and CDR2 sequences are SNHLY and FYNNEI. This CDR3 comprises 14 residues. V gave up 5 bases and J gave up 6 bases, with 14 bases separating them. This chain's CDR3 is CASSSEGGGQPQHF. As DNA, the CDR3 is TGTGCCAGCAGTTCGGAGGGGGGCGGTCAGCCCCAGCATTTT.

Only a few counts were recorded for this clonotype. The V and J genes are TRBV6-1 and TRBJ1-5; maybe TRBD1 (5 bases). The CDR3 is 15 residues long. Germline assignment: CDR1 MNHNS and CDR2 SASEGT. V shed 3 bases and J shed 1 base, with 10 bases lying between them. This CDR3 is CASSDQGSSNQPQHF. The CDR3 DNA reads as TGTGCCAGCAGTGACCAGGGTTCGAGCAATCAGCCCCAGCATTTT.

This clonotype was seen a few times. The rearrangement joins TRBV2 to TRBJ1-5; the D is unclear. The CDR3 sequence is 15 residues long. Trimming took 4 bases from V and 5 from J, leaving 15 bases between them. CDR1 is SNHLY, CDR2 FYNNEI, per germline. This chain's CDR3 is CASSADRSVYQPQHF. The CDR3 DNA sequence: TGTGCCAGCAGTGCAGACCGGTCAGTCTATCAGCCCCAGCATTTT. The complete variable domain, with remaining parts taken from reference TRBV2 and TRBJ1-5, reads EPEVTQTPSHQVTQMGQEVILRCVPISNHLYFYWYRQILGQKVEFLVSFYNNEISEKSEIFDDQFSVERPDGSNFTLKIRSTKLEDSAMYFCASSADRSVYQPQHFGDGTRLSIL.

V and J are TRBV6-4 and TRBJ2-5; 12 nucleotides line up with TRBD2. The CDR3 runs 15 residues. The germline V gene has CDR1 MRHNA and CDR2 SNTAGT. Trimming removed 5 bases from V and 2 bases from J; junction bases left unmatched: 3. Here the CDR3 reads CASSRLAGEQETQYF. The CDR3 DNA reads as TGTGCCAGCAGTCGACTAGCGGGAGAGCAAGAGACCCAGTACTTC.

The chain uses TRBV28 and TRBJ1-5; D perhaps matches TRBD1 (5 bases). CDR3 length: 14 residues. The V end lost 3 bases, the J end lost 5 bases, and 11 bases lay between the germline ends. Per germline, CDR1 MDHEN and CDR2 SYDVKM. CDR3 protein: CASSFPDRYQPQHF. The CDR3 DNA is TGTGCCAGCAGTTTCCCCGACAGATATCAGCCCCAGCATTTT.

This clonotype turned up a few times. This chain uses TRBV6-1 with TRBJ2-1; TRBD2 matches at 11 bases. The CDR3 length is 15 residues. Germline CDR1 and CDR2: MNHNS and SASEGT. Trimming at V came to 6 bases and at J to 4 bases, leaving 5 bases not matched to a gene. As DNA, the CDR3 is TGTGCCAGCAGATTAGCGGGAGGGCCTTACAATGAGCAGTTCTTC. Translating gives CASRLAGGPYNEQFF.

J is TRBJ2-3 and V is TRBV12-3 or TRBV12-4; 11 bases line up with TRBD2. Losses at the gene ends were 4 bases for V and 5 bases for J; bases not matched to a gene: 5. This CDR3 has 15 residues. This CDR3 is CASSSLAGAVDTQYF. CDR3 DNA sequence: TGTGCCAGCAGTTCACTAGCGGGAGCGGTAGATACGCAGTATTTT.

The chain employs TRBV27 and TRBJ1-4, with D possibly matching TRBD1 (5 bases). The V end lost 6 bases, the J end lost 8 bases, and 19 bases lay between the germline ends. The CDR3 covers 15 residues. Germline values: CDR1 MNHEY, CDR2 SMNVEV (reference sequence). CDR3 in DNA: TGTGCCAGCAGCTACAACACAGGCGCGAACGAAAAACTGTTTTTT. Translated, it gives CASSYNTGANEKLFF.

This clonotype showed up just a few times. This sequence joins TRBV19 and TRBJ2-2, with no clear D. The CDR3 runs to 14 residues. The germline CDR1 and CDR2 sequences are LNHDA and SQIVND (reference sequence). V was pared by 3 bases and J by 3 bases, with 8 bases between. The CDR3 protein is CASSMGAHTGELFF. In nucleotides, the CDR3 is TGTGCCAGTAGTATGGGTGCTCACACCGGGGAGCTGTTTTTT. Supplemented by reference TRBV19 and TRBJ2-2, the full variable domain reads DGGITQSPKYLFRKEGQNVTLSCEQNLNHDAMYWYRQDPGQGLRLIYYSQIVNDFQKGDIAEGYSVSREKKESFPLTVTSAQKNPTAFYLCASSMGAHTGELFFGEGSRLTVL.

This clonotype was picked up a small number of times. The rearrangement uses TRBV7-2 and TRBJ2-5; 11 bases are a match to TRBD2. Germline CDR1 and CDR2: SGHTA and FQGNSA. CDR3 length equals 14 residues. Losses at the gene ends were 4 bases for V and 5 bases for J; bases not matched to a gene: 3. CDR3 nucleotides: TGTGCCAGCAGCTCAACTAGCGGGAGTGAGACCCAGTACTTC. Translation: CASSSTSGSETQYF.

The chain combines TRBV7-2 with TRBJ1-1; D may be TRBD1 (5 bases). Germline V gene sequence: CDR1 SGHTA, CDR2 FQGNSA. With 1 base removed from V and 1 base from J, the gap between germline ends came to 7 bases. CDR3 length equals 14 residues. CDR3 loop: CASSLVGGNTEAFF. The CDR3 region has the DNA TGTGCCAGCAGCTTAGTGGGGGGGAACACTGAAGCTTTCTTT.

The V call is TRBV7-9, the J call TRBJ2-7; D remains unclear. V was pared by 1 base and J by 1 base, with 8 bases between. The CDR3 has 14 residues. Germline V gene data show CDR1 as SEHNR and CDR2 as FQNEAQ (reference sequence). CDR3 nucleotides: TGTGCCAGCAGCTTAGGGATAGATTCCTACGAGCAGTACTTC. This gives the protein CASSLGIDSYEQYF.

The rearrangement uses TRBV27 and TRBJ2-1; no reliable D call. Per the germline V gene, CDR1 is MNHEY and CDR2 is SMNVEV (reference sequence). Trimming shortened V by 3 bases and J by 3 bases, and 0 bases separated the two germline ends. CDR3 length: 11 amino acids. The CDR3 here is CASSFYNEQFF. Written as DNA, the CDR3 is TGTGCCAGCAGTTTCTACAATGAGCAGTTCTTC.

The chain uses TRBV27 and TRBJ2-7, with D perhaps being TRBD1 or TRBD2 (6 bases each). This CDR3 has 14 amino acids. Germline assignment: CDR1 MNHEY and CDR2 SMNVEV (reference sequence). Deletions cut 5 bases from V and 5 bases from J, with 16 bases between. The CDR3 DNA is TGTGCCAGCAGTCCGGGGGCCCCTGATGACGAGCAGTACTTC. Its protein product is CASSPGAPDDEQYF.

This clonotype has just a few counts. The chain carries TRBV6-2 or TRBV6-3 and TRBJ2-7; D could derive from TRBD1 or TRBD2 (6 bases each). V lost 7 bases to trimming and J lost 3 bases, with 19 bases between them. This CDR3 has 15 amino acids. CDR1 is MNHEY and CDR2 is SVGEGT in the germline V gene. This CDR3 reads CASTEEGGLNYEQYF. CDR3 DNA sequence: TGTGCCAGCACCGAGGAGGGGGGACTCAACTACGAGCAGTACTTC.